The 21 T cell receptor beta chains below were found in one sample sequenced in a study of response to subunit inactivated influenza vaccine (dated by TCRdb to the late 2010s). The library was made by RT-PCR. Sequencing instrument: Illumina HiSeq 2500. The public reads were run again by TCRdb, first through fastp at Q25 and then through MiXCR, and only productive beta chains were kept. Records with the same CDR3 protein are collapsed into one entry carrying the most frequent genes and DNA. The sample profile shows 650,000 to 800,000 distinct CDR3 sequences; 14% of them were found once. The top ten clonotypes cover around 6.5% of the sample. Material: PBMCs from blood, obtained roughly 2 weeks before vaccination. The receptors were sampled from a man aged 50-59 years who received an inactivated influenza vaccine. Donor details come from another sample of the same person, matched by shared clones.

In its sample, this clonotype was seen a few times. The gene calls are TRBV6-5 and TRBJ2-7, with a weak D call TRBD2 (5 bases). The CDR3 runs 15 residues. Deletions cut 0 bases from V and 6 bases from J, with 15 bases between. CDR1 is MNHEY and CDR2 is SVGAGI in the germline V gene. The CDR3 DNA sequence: TGTGCCAGCAGTTACTCAAGACTCAGAGGGAGCGAGCAGTACTTC. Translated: CASSYSRLRGSEQYF.

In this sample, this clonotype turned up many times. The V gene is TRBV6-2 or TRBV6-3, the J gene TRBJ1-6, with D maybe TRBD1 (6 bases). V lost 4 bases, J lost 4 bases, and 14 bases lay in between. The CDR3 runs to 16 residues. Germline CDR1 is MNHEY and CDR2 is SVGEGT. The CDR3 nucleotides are TGTGCCAGCAGTTCTCTCCAACAGGGATATAATTCACCCCTCCACTTT. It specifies CASSSLQQGYNSPLHF.

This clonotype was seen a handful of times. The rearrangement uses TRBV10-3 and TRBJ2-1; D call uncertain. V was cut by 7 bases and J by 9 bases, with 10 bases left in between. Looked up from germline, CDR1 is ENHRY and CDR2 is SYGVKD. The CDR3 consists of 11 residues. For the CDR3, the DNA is TGTGCCATCAAGATCGGAACTGAGCAGTTCTTC. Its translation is CAIKIGTEQFF.

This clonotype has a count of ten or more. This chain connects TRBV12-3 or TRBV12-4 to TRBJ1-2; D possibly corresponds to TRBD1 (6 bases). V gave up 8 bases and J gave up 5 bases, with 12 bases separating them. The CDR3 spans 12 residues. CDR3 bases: TGTGCCAGCGCCGGGACACAATATGGCTACACCTTC. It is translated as CASAGTQYGYTF.

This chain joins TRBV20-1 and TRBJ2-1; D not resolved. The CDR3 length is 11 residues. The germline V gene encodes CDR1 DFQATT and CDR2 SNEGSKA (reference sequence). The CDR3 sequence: CRPTRSSEQFF. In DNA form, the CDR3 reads TGCAGACCTACCCGGAGTAGCGAGCAGTTCTTC.

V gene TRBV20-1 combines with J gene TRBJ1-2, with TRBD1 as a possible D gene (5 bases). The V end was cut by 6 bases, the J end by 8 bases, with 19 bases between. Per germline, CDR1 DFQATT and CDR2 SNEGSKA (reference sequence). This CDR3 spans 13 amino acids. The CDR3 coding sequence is TGCAGTGCGGACCCTCAGGGTCTGGAAGGCTACACCTTC. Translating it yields CSADPQGLEGYTF.

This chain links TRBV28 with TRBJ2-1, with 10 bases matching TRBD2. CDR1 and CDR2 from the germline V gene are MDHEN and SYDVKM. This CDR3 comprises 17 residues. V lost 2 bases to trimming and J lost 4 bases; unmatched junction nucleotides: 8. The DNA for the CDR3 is TGTGCCAGCAGTTTAAGCCCCGGGACTAGCGTATACAATGAGCAGTTCTTC. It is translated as CASSLSPGTSVYNEQFF.

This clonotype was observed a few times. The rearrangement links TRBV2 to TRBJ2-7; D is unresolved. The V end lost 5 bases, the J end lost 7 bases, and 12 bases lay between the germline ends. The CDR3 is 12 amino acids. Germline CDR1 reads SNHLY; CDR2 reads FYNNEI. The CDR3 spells CASSLTVREQYF. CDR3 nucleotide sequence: TGTGCCAGCAGTCTCACTGTCCGAGAGCAGTACTTC.

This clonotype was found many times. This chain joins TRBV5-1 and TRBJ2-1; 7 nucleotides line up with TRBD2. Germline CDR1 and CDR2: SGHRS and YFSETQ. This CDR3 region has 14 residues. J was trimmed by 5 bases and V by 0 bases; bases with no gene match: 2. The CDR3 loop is CASSLVLAHNEQFF. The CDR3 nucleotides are TGCGCCAGCAGCTTGGTACTAGCGCACAATGAGCAGTTCTTC. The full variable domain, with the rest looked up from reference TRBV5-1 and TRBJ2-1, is KAGVTQTPRYLIKTRGQQVTLSCSPISGHRSVSWYQQTPGQGLQFLFEYFSETQRNKGNFPGRFSGRQFSNSRSEMNVSTLELGDSALYLCASSLVLAHNEQFFGPGTRLTVL.

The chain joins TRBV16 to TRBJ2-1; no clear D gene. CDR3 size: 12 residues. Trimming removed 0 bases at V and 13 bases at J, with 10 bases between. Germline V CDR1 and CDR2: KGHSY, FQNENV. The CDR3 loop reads CASSQSADHQFF. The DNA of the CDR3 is TGTGCCAGCAGCCAATCGGCGGACCATCAGTTCTTC.

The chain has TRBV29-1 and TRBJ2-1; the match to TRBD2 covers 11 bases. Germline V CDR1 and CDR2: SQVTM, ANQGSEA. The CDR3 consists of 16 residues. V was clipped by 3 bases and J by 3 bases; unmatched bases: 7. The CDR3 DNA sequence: TGCAGCGTTGATTCTAGCGGGAGGAGTATCTACAATGAGCAGTTCTTC. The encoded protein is CSVDSSGRSIYNEQFF.

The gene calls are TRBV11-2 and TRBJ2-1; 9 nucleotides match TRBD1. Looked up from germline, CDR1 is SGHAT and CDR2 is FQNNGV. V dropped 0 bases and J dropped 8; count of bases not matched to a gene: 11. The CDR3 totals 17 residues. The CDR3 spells CASSLDGVGTGMYEQFF. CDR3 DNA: TGTGCCAGCAGCTTAGATGGGGTCGGGACAGGGATGTATGAGCAGTTCTTC.

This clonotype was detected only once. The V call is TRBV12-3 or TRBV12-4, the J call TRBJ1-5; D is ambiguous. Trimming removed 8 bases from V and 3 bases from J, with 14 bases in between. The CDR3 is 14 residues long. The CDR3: CASGSGPFNQPQHF. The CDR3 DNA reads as TGTGCCAGCGGGTCAGGCCCTTTCAATCAGCCCCAGCATTTT.

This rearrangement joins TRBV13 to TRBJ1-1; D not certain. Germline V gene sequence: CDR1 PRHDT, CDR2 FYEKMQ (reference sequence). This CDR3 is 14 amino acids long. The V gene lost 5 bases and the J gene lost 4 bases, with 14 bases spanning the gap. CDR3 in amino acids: CASSGRWEGTEAFF. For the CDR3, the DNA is TGTGCCAGCAGCGGTCGATGGGAGGGCACTGAAGCTTTCTTT. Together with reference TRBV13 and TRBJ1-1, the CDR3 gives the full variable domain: AAGVIQSPRHLIKEKRETATLKCYPIPRHDTVYWYQQGPGQDPQFLISFYEKMQSDKGSIPDRFSAQQFSDYHSELNMSSLELGDSALYFCASSGRWEGTEAFFGQGTRLTVV.

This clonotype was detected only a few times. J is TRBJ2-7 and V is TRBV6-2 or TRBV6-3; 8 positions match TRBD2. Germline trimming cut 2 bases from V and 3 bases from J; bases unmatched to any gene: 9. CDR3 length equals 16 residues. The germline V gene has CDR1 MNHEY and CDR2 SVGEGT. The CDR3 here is CASSYPWTSFYYEQYF. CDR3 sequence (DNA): TGTGCCAGCAGTTACCCGTGGACTAGCTTCTACTACGAGCAGTACTTC.

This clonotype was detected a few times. CDR3 in amino acids: CASSPRGTGVGANVLTF. CDR3 DNA: TGTGCCAGCTCACCGCGAGGGACCGGGGTCGGGGCCAACGTCCTGACTTTC. The chain couples TRBV18 to TRBJ2-6, with D tentatively TRBD1 or TRBD2 (5 bases each). The V gene's germline CDR1 is KGHSH and CDR2 LQKENI. The germline V and J ends were trimmed by 3 bases and 4 bases, with 16 bases remaining between them. There are 17 residues in the CDR3. The full variable domain, with the rest looked up from reference TRBV18 and TRBJ2-6, is NAGVMQNPRHLVRRRGQEARLRCSPMKGHSHVYWYRQLPEEGLKFMVYLQKENIIDESGMPKERFSAEFPKEGPSILRIQQVVRGDSAAYFCASSPRGTGVGANVLTFGAGSRLTVL.

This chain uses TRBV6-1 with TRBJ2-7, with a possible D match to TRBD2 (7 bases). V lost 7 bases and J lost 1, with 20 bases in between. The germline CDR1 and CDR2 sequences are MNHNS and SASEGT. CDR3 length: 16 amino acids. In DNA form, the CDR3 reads TGTGCCAGCACCCCGGGGGGCACCTTCACTTCCTACGAGCAGTACTTC. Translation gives CASTPGGTFTSYEQYF.

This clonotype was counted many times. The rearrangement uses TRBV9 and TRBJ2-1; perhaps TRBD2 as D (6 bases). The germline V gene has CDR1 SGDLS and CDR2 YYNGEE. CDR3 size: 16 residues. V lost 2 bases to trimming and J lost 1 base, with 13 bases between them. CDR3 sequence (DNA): TGTGCCAGCAGCGTTTTGGACTATGCATCCTACAATGAGCAGTTCTTC. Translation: CASSVLDYASYNEQFF. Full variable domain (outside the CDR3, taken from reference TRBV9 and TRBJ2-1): DSGVTQTPKHLITATGQRVTLRCSPRSGDLSVYWYQQSLDQGLQFLIQYYNGEERAKGNILERFSAQQFPDLHSELNLSSLELGDSALYFCASSVLDYASYNEQFFGPGTRLTVL.

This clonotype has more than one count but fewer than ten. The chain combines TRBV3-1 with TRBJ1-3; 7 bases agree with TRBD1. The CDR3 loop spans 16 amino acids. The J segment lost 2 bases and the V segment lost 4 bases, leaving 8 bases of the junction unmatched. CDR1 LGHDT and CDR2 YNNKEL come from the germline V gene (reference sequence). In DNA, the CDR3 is TGTGCCAGCAGCCCTCGGTCCGGGACAGCTGGAAACACCATATATTTT. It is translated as CASSPRSGTAGNTIYF.

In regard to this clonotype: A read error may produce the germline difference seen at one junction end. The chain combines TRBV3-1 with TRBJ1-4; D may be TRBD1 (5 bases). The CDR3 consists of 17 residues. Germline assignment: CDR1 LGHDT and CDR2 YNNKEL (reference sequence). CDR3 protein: CACSQPNSGLGNEKLFF. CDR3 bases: TGTGCCTGCAGCCAACCAAATTCAGGGTTGGGAAATGAAAAACTGTTTTTT.

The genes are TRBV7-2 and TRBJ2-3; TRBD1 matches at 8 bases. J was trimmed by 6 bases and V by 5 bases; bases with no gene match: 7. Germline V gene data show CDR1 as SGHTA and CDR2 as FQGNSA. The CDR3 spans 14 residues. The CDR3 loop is CASSKQGARDTQYF. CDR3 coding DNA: TGTGCCAGCAGCAAGCAGGGGGCGCGGGATACGCAGTATTTT. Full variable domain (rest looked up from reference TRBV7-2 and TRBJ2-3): GAGVSQSPSNKVTEKGKDVELRCDPISGHTALYWYRQSLGQGLEFLIYFQGNSAPDKSGLPSDRFSAERTGGSVSTLTIQRTQQEDSAVYLCASSKQGARDTQYFGPGTRLTVL.